This is a list of T cell receptor beta chains from one sample in a study of shared clonotypes between healthy human individuals. Libraries were prepared by immunoSEQ multiplex PCR; TCRdb keeps only in-frame clonotypes and omits some of them. The repertoire includes around 330,000 clones, around two thirds of them detected once, and over 9% sits in the top ten. Sequenced material: memory CD4+ T cells sorted from blood. The receptors originated from a man younger than 40 in good health. Both conserved end residues are part of each CDR3.

j_call v_call cdr3_aa
TRBJ1-1 TRBV11-2 CASSLDQVGGTEAFF
TRBJ2-1 TRBV4-1 CASSQLNLGFSDEQFF
TRBJ1-3 TRBV6-5 CASRSKGAGNTIYF
TRBJ1-1 TRBV4-3 CASSQRTGMNTEAFF
TRBJ1-4 TRBV21-1 CASSKKGSPPF
TRBJ1-4 TRBV19 CASSRTVVGKLFF
TRBJ2-1 TRBV19 CASSPGTGQYNEQFF
TRBJ2-1 TRBV7-8 CASSLARGGIGEQFF
TRBJ2-1 TRBV6-1 CASSAPDRGRREQFF
TRBJ1-3 TRBV9 CASSALTGGTGNTIYF
TRBJ1-1 TRBV15 CATSRAPVPNTEAFF
TRBJ2-4 TRBV5-6 CASSLQVTGTRRNIQYF
TRBJ2-7 TRBV11-2 CASSLVAGVSYEQYF
TRBJ1-2 TRBV19 CASSIHRPGVYGYTF
TRBJ1-3 TRBV19 CASSRRQGAEGNTIYF
TRBJ2-3 TRBV7-2 CASSATGADTQYF